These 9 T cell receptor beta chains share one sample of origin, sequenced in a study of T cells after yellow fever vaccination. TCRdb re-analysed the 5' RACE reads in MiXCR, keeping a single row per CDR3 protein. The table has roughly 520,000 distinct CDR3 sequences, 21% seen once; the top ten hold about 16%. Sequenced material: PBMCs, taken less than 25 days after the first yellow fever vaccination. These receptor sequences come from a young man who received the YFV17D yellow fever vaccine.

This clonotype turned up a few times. CDR3 sequence: CASSSRRTSGGGDTQYF. The CDR3, as DNA: TGTGCCAGCAGCTCCCGCCGGACTAGCGGGGGAGGAGATACGCAGTATTTT. The V and J genes are TRBV7-3 and TRBJ2-3, with TRBD2 matching 13 bases. The V and J ends lost 4 bases and 5 bases, in that order; junction bases with no gene match: 9. Germline V CDR1 and CDR2: SGHTA, FQGTGA. CDR3 size: 17 residues.

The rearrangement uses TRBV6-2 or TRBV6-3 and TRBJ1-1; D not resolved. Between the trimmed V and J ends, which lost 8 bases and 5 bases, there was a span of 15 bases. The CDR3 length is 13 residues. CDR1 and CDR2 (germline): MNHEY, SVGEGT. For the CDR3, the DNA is TGTGCCAGCGGCTCCGCACTGGCGACTGAAGCTTTCTTT. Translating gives CASGSALATEAFF.

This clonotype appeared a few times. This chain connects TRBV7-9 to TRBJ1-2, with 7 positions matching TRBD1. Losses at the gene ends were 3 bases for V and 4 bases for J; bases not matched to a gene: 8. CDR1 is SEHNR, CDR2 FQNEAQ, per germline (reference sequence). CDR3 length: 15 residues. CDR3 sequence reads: CASSFTGQTVYGYTF. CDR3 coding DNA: TGTGCCAGCAGCTTCACGGGACAGACCGTCTATGGCTACACCTTC.

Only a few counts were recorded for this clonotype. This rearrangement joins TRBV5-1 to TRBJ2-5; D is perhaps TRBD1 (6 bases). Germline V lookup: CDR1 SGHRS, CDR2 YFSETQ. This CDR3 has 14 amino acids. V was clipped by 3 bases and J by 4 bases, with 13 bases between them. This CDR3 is CASSSILGGETQYF. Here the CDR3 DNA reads TGCGCCAGCAGCTCGATACTAGGGGGAGAGACCCAGTACTTC.

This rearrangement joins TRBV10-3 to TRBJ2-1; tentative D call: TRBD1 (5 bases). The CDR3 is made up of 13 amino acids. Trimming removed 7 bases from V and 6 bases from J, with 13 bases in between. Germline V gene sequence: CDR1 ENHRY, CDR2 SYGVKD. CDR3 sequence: CAINPQGPNEQFF. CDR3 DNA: TGTGCCATCAACCCCCAGGGCCCCAATGAGCAGTTCTTC.

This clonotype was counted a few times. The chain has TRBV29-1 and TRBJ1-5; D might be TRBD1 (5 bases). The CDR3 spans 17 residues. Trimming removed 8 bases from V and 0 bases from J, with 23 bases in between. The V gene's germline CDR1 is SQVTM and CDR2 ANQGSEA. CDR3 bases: TGCAGCCCCTCGGGGGGTTTGGGGCCGTATAGCAATCAGCCCCAGCATTTT. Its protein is CSPSGGLGPYSNQPQHF.

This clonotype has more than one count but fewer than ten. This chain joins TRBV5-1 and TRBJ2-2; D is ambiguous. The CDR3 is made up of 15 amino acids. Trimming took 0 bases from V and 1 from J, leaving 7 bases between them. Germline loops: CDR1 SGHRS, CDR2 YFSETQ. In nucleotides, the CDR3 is TGCGCCAGCAGCTTGGCCTTACGGAACACCGGGGAGCTGTTTTTT. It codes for CASSLALRNTGELFF. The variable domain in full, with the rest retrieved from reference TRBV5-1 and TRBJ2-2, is KAGVTQTPRYLIKTRGQQVTLSCSPISGHRSVSWYQQTPGQGLQFLFEYFSETQRNKGNFPGRFSGRQFSNSRSEMNVSTLELGDSALYLCASSLALRNTGELFFGEGSRLTVL.

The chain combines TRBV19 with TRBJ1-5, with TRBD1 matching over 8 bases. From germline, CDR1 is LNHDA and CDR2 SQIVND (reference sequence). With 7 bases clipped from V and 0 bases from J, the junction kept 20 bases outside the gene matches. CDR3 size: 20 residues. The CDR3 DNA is TGTGCCAGTAAATCACGACGATCGGACAGGGAGGTTTATAGCAATCAGCCCCAGCATTTT. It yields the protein CASKSRRSDREVYSNQPQHF.

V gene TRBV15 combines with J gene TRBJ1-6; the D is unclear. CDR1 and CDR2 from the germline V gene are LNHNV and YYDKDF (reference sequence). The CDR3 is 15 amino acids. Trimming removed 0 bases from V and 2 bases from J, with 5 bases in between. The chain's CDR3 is CATSRDLTYNSPLHF. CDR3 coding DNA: TGTGCCACCAGCAGAGATCTCACCTATAATTCACCCCTCCACTTT.